This T cell receptor beta chain originates from a study of blood T cells in healthy people across ages (dated by TCRdb to the mid-2010s). Context from the whole study: In model experiments, roughly one uniquely barcoded TCR beta cDNA molecule per two T cells was captured by template switching. Age-related changes in TCR beta repertoire diversity were measured in the study by deep sequencing normalized with unique cDNA molecular identifiers. Four age groups were formed from the donors: young (average roughly 15 years), middle-aged (approximately 40), aged (under 70) and long-lived (less than 85). To avoid experimental bias, donors of different ages were randomly spread across the sequencing lanes. Using the same blood draw, the study looked at two additional independent replicas of 1 million unique cDNA reads for two donors, one aged 18 to 29 and the other aged 80 or older.

The library was produced with 5' RACE. TCRdb shows the sequencer as Illumina HiSeq 2500. A second PCR of roughly 7 to 11 cycles was performed with a sample-barcoded 5' primer and a J-beta primer mix. A unique molecular identifier was introduced onto each TCR beta cDNA molecule by a template-switch 5' adaptor carrying 12 random nucleotides. Each sample yielded at least 2.5 million CDR3-containing paired-end reads. First-strand cDNA was synthesized from all RNA with the Mint cDNA synthesis kit, primed by a TRBC-specific oligonucleotide. After uracil-DNA glycosylase treatment, a first 18-cycle PCR used universal primers M1SS and BC2_uni_R on all cDNA. The original pipeline was this. Normalization of each sample was performed by random selection of 1 million high-quality reads, each carrying a distinct molecular identifier. Reads sharing molecular identifiers were discarded rather than binned into consensus sequences. MiTCR, set to a Q25 quality threshold and the strictest error-elimination algorithm, was used for CDR3 identification, clonotype clustering and error correction. A nonparametric unseen species model with Euler transformation was used to estimate lower-bound total TCR beta diversity. The raw public reads went through TCRdb reprocessing: fastp at Q25, MiXCR clone calling, in-frame beta chains kept. Under each unique CDR3 protein, matching rows form one entry showing the most common genes and DNA. The V and J calls here are based on TCRdb, not the publication. Counted in this sample were 1.5 million to 2 million distinct CDR3 sequences; roughly 28% of them appeared once. More than 6% of the sample belongs to the ten largest clones.

Systemically healthy Caucasian individuals from Russia, 39 in total and aged roughly 6 to 100 years, were included as donors. Each donor gave 8 to 10 milliliters of peripheral blood, collected into EDTA-treated Vacutainer tubes. Ficoll-Paque density-gradient centrifugation was used to isolate PBMCs, with at least 6.5 million obtained per sample. Trizol reagent was used to extract total RNA from the PBMCs, yielding at least 5.5 micrograms per sample. Naive CD45RAhigh/CD27high T cell percentages were measured by flow cytometry on a PBMC aliquot from every donor. Paper-wide results and their limitations: Since profiling was done on bulk unsorted PBMCs, naive and antigen-experienced compartments could not be conclusively compared. As age increased, observed TCR beta diversity per million T cells dropped in a roughly linear way, and a significant reduction was already evident by age around 41. The percentage of naive T cells measured by flow cytometry correlated strongly with observed TCR beta diversity. Total diversity estimates from one million sequenced T cells were considered lower bounds and underestimates. Donor CMV infection status was unknown, potentially confounding age-related changes in expanded clonotypes. Compared with the aged group, the long-lived group had more naive CD4+ T cells, fewer expanded clones and increased TCR diversity, a pattern suggesting age selection.

Regarding this clonotype: Its recognized antigen is unknown. Given a much more abundant clone one base away, this may be a read error.

This clonotype was obtained from a woman aged 30 to 39 in good health. Sample: blood.

The CDR3 reads as follows: CSAMGLAGLANEQYF. The DNA is TGCAGTGCTATGGGACTAGCGGGATTGGCCAATGAGCAGTACTTC. The chain is encoded by TRBV20-1 joined to TRBJ2-5, and 13 bases in between align with TRBD2. Relative to germline, V is missing 4 bases and J is missing 11 bases, with 13 bases of the junction outside any gene match. The germline V gene (reference sequence) supplies CDR1 DFQATT and CDR2 SNEGSKA. The CDR3 contains 15 residues, cysteine and phenylalanine counted. Of all the DNA, just the CDR3 is kept, 45 bases in frame from base 1.